This note documents a single T cell receptor (beta chain) sequence. The data are from a study of blood T cell repertoires in COVID-19. Per the germline V gene, CDR1 is MRHNA and CDR2 is SNTAGT. Trimming stripped 6 bases from V and 0 bases from J, with 5 bases between. The CDR3 is 12 residues long. The table came from immunoSEQ multiplex PCR; TCRdb's copy has only in-frame clones and leaves some out. The table has 40,000 to 60,000 clones, roughly 83% seen once. The chain is built from TRBV6-4 and TRBJ1-2, with no clear D. This clonotype originated in a human donor in a cohort sampled during active COVID-19. Specimen: peripheral blood. CDR3 loop: CASSTPNYGYTF. The CDR3 nucleotides read TGTGCCAGCAGCACTCCTAACTATGGCTACACCTTC.